Here is one T cell receptor (beta chain) with its context. The antigen is unknown. The data belong to a study of cytomegalovirus exposure and HLA in healthy donors. PCR involved 60 Vbeta and 13 Jbeta primers. Some clones are missing from TCRdb's copy, which holds only in-frame ones; the method was immunoSEQ multiplex PCR. The sample lists 110,000 to 150,000 clones; roughly 80% were seen once. Although they were nominally healthy when sampled, donors likely had unrecorded immune exposures. Points from the study as a whole: Presence/absence analyses treated sequencing depth as roughly uniform across donors. CMV serostatus was the only immune exposure information that was available. There were some public TCRs occurring in many donors, but most TCR sequences were rare.

Sequencing was carried out using PBMCs. This TCR came from a woman in her forties in good health and CMV-seropositive.

This chain's CDR3 is CASSLIKKTDGDTEAFF. DNA for the CDR3: TGTGCCAGCAGTTTAATCAAGAAGACAGATGGGGACACTGAAGCTTTCTTT. The chain has TRBV27 and TRBJ1-1, with D possibly TRBD1 on 5 matching bases. This CDR3 has 17 residues. V lost 2 bases and J 3 bases, leaving 19 bases between the germline ends. Per germline, CDR1 MNHEY and CDR2 SMNVEV (reference sequence).